One and the same sample provided the 29 T cell receptor beta chains below, sequenced in a study of blood T cell repertoires in COVID-19. TCRdb's copy holds only in-frame clones and misses some; the assay was immunoSEQ multiplex PCR. The sample has more than 95,000 clones, roughly four fifths seen once. Sequencing was done on a sample of peripheral blood. Every receptor here comes from a man younger than 40 with COVID-19, enrolled during active disease.

The chain combines TRBV6-5 with TRBJ2-7; 11 bases align to TRBD1. The CDR3 totals 16 residues. Looked up from germline, CDR1 is MNHEY and CDR2 is SVGAGI. The ends lost 2 bases at V and 6 bases at J; junction bases unmatched: 9. The CDR3 coding sequence is TGTGCCAGCAGTTACCGTACCGGGACAGGGGGAAGCGAGCAGTACTTC. Residues: CASSYRTGTGGSEQYF.

The gene calls are TRBV30 and TRBJ2-3; TRBD1 agrees at 7 bases. Germline values: CDR1 GTSNPN, CDR2 SVGIG (reference sequence). The CDR3 contains 15 residues. V shed 4 bases, J shed 0 bases, and the junction held 7 bases outside the gene matches. Here the CDR3 reads CAWNEQGSSTDTQYF. CDR3 in DNA: TGTGCCTGGAACGAACAGGGGTCTAGCACAGATACGCAGTATTTT.

The chain combines TRBV5-5 with TRBJ1-3; no firm D call. Germline values: CDR1 SGHKS, CDR2 YYEKEE (reference sequence). The CDR3 spans 14 residues. Trimming cost V 9 bases and J 0 bases, with 13 bases left between them. CDR3 in amino acids: CATSRGNSGNTIYF. In DNA form, the CDR3 reads TGTGCCACCAGTAGAGGAAACTCTGGAAACACCATATATTTT.

V gene TRBV27 combines with J gene TRBJ2-5, with 8 bases that match TRBD2. With V trimmed by 4 bases and J by 4 bases, 8 bases remained unmatched. CDR3 length: 15 residues. Germline CDR1 is MNHEY and CDR2 is SMNVEV (reference sequence). CDR3 protein: CASSSLAGKRETQYF. DNA for the CDR3: TGTGCCAGCAGTTCTTTAGCGGGGAAAAGAGAGACCCAGTACTTC.

J is TRBJ2-2 and V is TRBV19; weak D call: TRBD2 (6 bases). This CDR3 is built from 17 residues. Trimming took 0 bases from V and 6 from J, leaving 17 bases between them. From germline, CDR1 is LNHDA and CDR2 SQIVND (reference sequence). CDR3 coding DNA: TGTGCCAGTAGTATAGACCCGGGACTCCACGGGGCCGGGGAGCTGTTTTTT. Its translation is CASSIDPGLHGAGELFF.

This clone was counted once. The genes are TRBV12-3 or TRBV12-4 and TRBJ1-1; D is undetermined. The CDR3 is made up of 13 amino acids. V lost 5 bases to trimming and J lost 1 base, with 8 bases between them. The CDR3 spells CASSRTGNTEAFF. The CDR3 nucleotides are TGTGCCAGCAGTAGGACTGGGAACACTGAAGCTTTCTTT.

The chain has TRBV6-2 or TRBV6-3 and TRBJ2-6, with unresolved D. The CDR3 covers 16 residues. V was shortened by 6 bases and J by 6 bases, with 18 bases between the two germline ends. The V gene's germline CDR1 is MNHEY and CDR2 SVGEGT. The CDR3 reads CASSPGRALVANVLTF. The CDR3 DNA reads TGTGCCAGCAGCCCTGGGCGAGCTCTGGTGGCCAACGTCCTGACTTTC.

J is TRBJ2-5 and V is TRBV19, with TRBD2 identical over 14 bases. V was pared by 3 bases and J by 7 bases, with 4 bases of the junction left unmatched. This CDR3 has 15 residues. CDR1 and CDR2 from the germline V gene are LNHDA and SQIVND (reference sequence). CDR3 sequence reads: CASSMGLAGEGTQYF. For the CDR3, the DNA is TGTGCCAGTAGTATGGGACTAGCGGGAGAAGGGACCCAGTACTTC.

The chain combines TRBV18 with TRBJ2-3, with 10 bases lining up with TRBD2. V lost 3 bases, J lost 1 base, and 13 bases stayed unmatched. The CDR3 sequence is 19 residues long. CDR1 is KGHSH and CDR2 is LQKENI in the germline V gene. The CDR3 sequence: CASSPAAGGPVLGTDTQYF. CDR3 nucleotide sequence: TGTGCCAGCTCACCTGCAGCGGGAGGGCCGGTACTAGGCACAGATACGCAGTATTTT.

The chain carries TRBV5-4 and TRBJ2-1; perhaps TRBD1 as D (7 bases). CDR1 SGHNT and CDR2 YYREEE come from the germline V gene (reference sequence). Trimming took 1 base from V and 7 from J, leaving 15 bases between them. The length of the CDR3 is 15 residues. The CDR3 region is CASSLSQGGWNEQFF. The CDR3 coding sequence is TGTGCCAGCAGCTTGAGCCAGGGGGGTTGGAATGAGCAGTTCTTC.

The count of this clone is one. The V call is TRBV7-2, the J call TRBJ1-6, with D tentatively TRBD1 (5 bases). Trimming removed 11 bases at V and 3 bases at J, with 11 bases between. Germline assignment: CDR1 SGHTA and CDR2 FQGNSA. This CDR3 has 13 residues. The CDR3 region is CAGQTVYNSPLHF. The CDR3 DNA reads as TGTGCCGGCCAGACAGTCTATAATTCACCCCTCCACTTT.

The chain recombines TRBV19 with TRBJ2-1; 7 bases align to TRBD2. The junction had 3 bases not matched to a gene; V was cut back by 3 bases and J by 13 bases. This CDR3 spans 11 amino acids. Germline V gene lookup returns CDR1 LNHDA and CDR2 SQIVND (reference sequence). CDR3 protein: CASSIRDYQFF. The CDR3 nucleotides read TGTGCCAGTAGTATCCGGGACTATCAGTTCTTC.

The V call is TRBV6-5, the J call TRBJ1-2, with 7 bases fitting TRBD1. J lost 5 bases, V lost 6 bases, and 12 bases had no gene match. In germline, CDR1 is MNHEY, CDR2 SVGAGI. The CDR3 totals 15 residues. This chain's CDR3 is CASSDEKDRIYGYTF. In nucleotides, the CDR3 is TGTGCCAGCAGCGATGAGAAGGACAGGATTTATGGCTACACCTTC.

V is TRBV27 and J is TRBJ2-3; D gene uncertain. Germline V gene data show CDR1 as MNHEY and CDR2 as SMNVEV (reference sequence). V lost 3 bases, J lost 3 bases, and 13 bases lay in between. The CDR3 covers 15 residues. The CDR3, as DNA: TGTGCCAGCAGTTTCGGGTCATTCGGGACAGATACGCAGTATTTT. Amino acid sequence: CASSFGSFGTDTQYF.

This chain links TRBV23-1 with TRBJ2-3; D call uncertain. TRBV23-1 is an open reading frame whose function is uncertain. The CDR3 runs to 12 residues. V lost 2 bases and J lost 2, with 2 bases in between. The CDR3 here is CASSQHTDTQYF. As DNA, the CDR3 is TGCGCCAGCAGTCAACACACAGATACGCAGTATTTT.

The chain is built from TRBV2 and TRBJ1-6, with TRBD1 as a possible D gene (6 bases). Trimming shortened V by 1 base and J by 1 base, and 14 bases separated the two germline ends. The CDR3 spans 18 residues. Germline V CDR1 and CDR2: SNHLY, FYNNEI. CDR3 protein: CASSEEAQGWSYNSPLHF. The CDR3 DNA follows: TGTGCCAGCAGTGAAGAGGCACAGGGTTGGTCCTATAATTCACCCCTCCACTTT.

This clone was recorded only once. The chain joins TRBV5-4 to TRBJ2-1; 8 nucleotides align to TRBD1. The CDR3 totals 14 residues. Looked up from germline, CDR1 is SGHNT and CDR2 is YYREEE (reference sequence). V trimming: 7 bases; J trimming: 6 bases; junction bases outside the gene matches: 9. CDR3 in amino acids: CASRKQGVGNEQFF. The CDR3 region has the DNA TGTGCCAGCCGCAAACAGGGGGTTGGCAATGAGCAGTTCTTC.

CDR3 in amino acids: CASSQDQGYGNTIYF. CDR3 coding DNA: TGCGCCAGCAGCCAAGATCAGGGTTATGGAAACACCATATATTTT. The V and J genes are TRBV4-3 and TRBJ1-3; perhaps TRBD1 as D (5 bases). The CDR3 length is 15 residues. Germline V gene data show CDR1 as LGHNA and CDR2 as YSLEER. With 0 bases removed from V and 3 bases from J, the gap between germline ends came to 9 bases.

In this sample, this clone turned up once. Distinct nucleotide sequences in the sample also encode this CDR3. V gene TRBV6-5 combines with J gene TRBJ1-1, with no clear D. CDR1 and CDR2 (germline): MNHEY, SVGAGI. Trimming cost V 5 bases and J 2 bases, with 3 bases left between them. The CDR3 loop spans 11 amino acids. CDR3 coding DNA: TGTGCCAGCAGTCGTAACACTGAAGCTTTCTTT. Residues: CASSRNTEAFF.

Of note for this clone: This CDR3 is also generated by other DNA sequences in the sample. CDR3 amino acids: CASSFRGGNTEAFF. The CDR3 bases are TGTGCCAGCAGTTTTCGGGGAGGTAACACTGAAGCTTTCTTT. The rearrangement joins TRBV28 to TRBJ1-1; D is undetermined. The CDR3 contains 14 residues. Trimming pared 3 bases from V and 2 bases from J, leaving 10 bases between. CDR1 and CDR2 (germline): MDHEN, SYDVKM.

The chain is built from TRBV28 and TRBJ2-1, with 10 positions matching TRBD1. CDR1 and CDR2 from the germline V gene are MDHEN and SYDVKM. The V and J ends lost 6 bases and 7 bases, in that order; junction bases with no gene match: 12. The CDR3 sequence is 16 residues long. In DNA, the CDR3 is TGTGCCAGCAGCTCCTCAACGGGACAGGGGTTGAATGAGCAGTTCTTC. It codes for CASSSSTGQGLNEQFF.

This clone was seen a single time. The chain is built from TRBV28 and TRBJ2-3, with D maybe TRBD1 (5 bases). Trimming left V 3 bases short and J 3 bases short, with 7 bases between. Germline-derived CDR1 and CDR2 are MDHEN and SYDVKM. The CDR3 runs 13 residues. CDR3 bases: TGTGCCAGCAGTTTGACAGCGACAGATACGCAGTATTTT. Its protein is CASSLTATDTQYF. Variable domain in full (rest from reference TRBV28 and TRBJ2-3): DVKVTQSSRYLVKRTGEKVFLECVQDMDHENMFWYRQDPGLGLRLIYFSYDVKMKEKGDIPEGYSVSREKKERFSLILESASTNQTSMYLCASSLTATDTQYFGPGTRLTVL.

The rearrangement uses TRBV5-1 and TRBJ2-3; D is possibly TRBD1 (5 bases). The germline CDR1 and CDR2 sequences are SGHRS and YFSETQ. V dropped 0 bases and J dropped 2 bases, with 13 bases sitting between them. This CDR3 has 16 residues. CDR3 residues: CASSLAQQVYTDTQYF. The CDR3 region has the DNA TGCGCCAGCAGCTTGGCCCAACAGGTCTACACAGATACGCAGTATTTT. The variable domain in full, with the rest retrieved from reference TRBV5-1 and TRBJ2-3, is KAGVTQTPRYLIKTRGQQVTLSCSPISGHRSVSWYQQTPGQGLQFLFEYFSETQRNKGNFPGRFSGRQFSNSRSEMNVSTLELGDSALYLCASSLAQQVYTDTQYFGPGTRLTVL.

The chain couples TRBV6-2 or TRBV6-3 to TRBJ2-3; TRBD2 matches 12 bases. Germline CDR1 reads MNHEY; CDR2 reads SVGEGT. V was pared by 0 bases and J by 3 bases, with 10 bases of the junction left unmatched. The CDR3 totals 19 residues. For the CDR3, the DNA is TGTGCCAGCAGTTACTCGGCTCTAGCGGGAGGGCCGACGACAGATACGCAGTATTTT. Its translation is CASSYSALAGGPTTDTQYF.

The rearrangement uses TRBV5-6 and TRBJ1-6, with 9 bases identical to TRBD1. This CDR3 comprises 17 residues. CDR1 SGHDT and CDR2 YYEEEE come from the germline V gene. With V trimmed by 4 bases and J by 10 bases, 15 bases remained unmatched. CDR3 DNA: TGTGCCAGCAGCCAGCCAGGGGCAGTGGGACAGGGATCACCCCTCCACTTT. As protein: CASSQPGAVGQGSPLHF.

This clone was seen a few times. This chain uses TRBV19 with TRBJ1-5, with unresolved D. The CDR3 covers 17 residues. In germline, CDR1 is LNHDA, CDR2 SQIVND (reference sequence). The ends were cut back, 2 bases at V and 7 bases at J, with 21 bases in the middle. The CDR3 DNA is TGTGCCAGTAGTATATCGGGTCCCGGGTCGACTACACAGCCCCAGCATTTT. Protein sequence: CASSISGPGSTTQPQHF.

The V call is TRBV6-5, the J call TRBJ2-2; possible D gene TRBD1, 5 bases. Per the germline V gene, CDR1 is MNHEY and CDR2 is SVGAGI. Trimming took off 7 bases at V and 2 bases at J, with 11 bases between the two ends. CDR3 length equals 14 residues. The CDR3: CASTVQANTGELFF. CDR3 sequence (DNA): TGTGCCAGCACGGTACAGGCTAACACCGGGGAGCTGTTTTTT.

This clone was recorded once. The genes are TRBV9 and TRBJ2-3; tentative D call: TRBD2 (5 bases). The CDR3 has 14 residues. CDR1 and CDR2 from the germline V gene are SGDLS and YYNGEE. V was pared by 3 bases and J by 1 base, with 9 bases between. The DNA for the CDR3 is TGTGCCAGCAGCGCTAGGACTGGCACAGATACGCAGTATTTT. Amino acids: CASSARTGTDTQYF.

V and J are TRBV2 and TRBJ1-2; D is unclear. This CDR3 has 14 amino acids. Trimming removed 3 bases from V and 2 bases from J, with 10 bases in between. The germline CDR1 and CDR2 sequences are SNHLY and FYNNEI. The CDR3 reads CASSDAGANYGYTF. The DNA for the CDR3 is TGTGCCAGCAGTGACGCGGGAGCGAACTATGGCTACACCTTC.